These 7 T cell receptor beta chains were all obtained from the same sample, sequenced in a study of T cell repertoires in cytomegalovirus infection. TCRdb analysed the reads with MiXCR anew, one entry per CDR3 protein. This table holds about 770,000 distinct CDR3 sequences, almost 30% found once. These receptors are not linked to any known antigen. The sequencing used cultured CD8+ T cells from PBMCs, collected from culture after CMV antigen stimulation. The receptors here all came from a human donor in good health (CMV status not recorded). Some clones in this sample may be carry-over from other donors' samples.

The chain combines TRBV9 with TRBJ1-2, with 10 bases fitting TRBD1. Germline V gene sequence: CDR1 SGDLS, CDR2 YYNGEE. This CDR3 region has 16 residues. V lost 0 bases and J lost 7; bases outside the gene matches: 9. In DNA, the CDR3 is TGTGCCAGCAGCGTAGCTCTGGGGACAGGGGAGCGTGGCTACACCTTC. It translates to CASSVALGTGERGYTF. The full variable domain, its missing parts supplied by reference TRBV9 and TRBJ1-2, is DSGVTQTPKHLITATGQRVTLRCSPRSGDLSVYWYQQSLDQGLQFLIQYYNGEERAKGNILERFSAQQFPDLHSELNLSSLELGDSALYFCASSVALGTGERGYTFGSGTRLTVV.

The chain joins TRBV6-8 to TRBJ2-5; D may be TRBD2 (7 bases). The CDR3 contains 16 residues. V lost 6 bases and J 5 bases, leaving 22 bases between the germline ends. Per germline, CDR1 MNHGY and CDR2 SAAAGT. The CDR3 bases are TGTGCCAGCAGCTATGGGGGGGGCATATCATGGGAGACCCAGTACTTC. Its protein product is CASSYGGGISWETQYF.

This clonotype was seen repeatedly, ten times or more. The chain couples TRBV7-2 to TRBJ1-2, with D unresolved. Deletions cut 1 base from V and 8 bases from J, with 8 bases between. The CDR3 sequence is 12 residues long. Looked up from germline, CDR1 is SGHTA and CDR2 is FQGNSA. CDR3 residues: CASSLGTRGYTF. CDR3 DNA sequence: TGTGCCAGCAGCTTAGGAACGAGAGGCTACACCTTC.

This clonotype was observed a handful of times. This rearrangement joins TRBV25-1 to TRBJ2-5, with 11 bases aligning to TRBD2. The CDR3 sequence is 16 residues long. CDR1 MGHDK and CDR2 SYGVNS come from the germline V gene. The ends lost 2 bases at V and 5 bases at J; junction bases unmatched: 7. The CDR3 is CASSEGLAGGGETQYF. CDR3 coding DNA: TGTGCCAGCAGTGAAGGTCTAGCGGGGGGCGGGGAGACCCAGTACTTC.

The chain is built from TRBV7-6 and TRBJ1-5; D gene ambiguous. CDR1 is SGHVS, CDR2 FNYEAQ, per germline. The CDR3 runs to 13 residues. Trimming left V 1 base short and J 3 bases short, with 4 bases between. CDR3: CASSLVDNQPQHF. CDR3 sequence (DNA): TGTGCCAGCAGCTTAGTTGACAATCAGCCCCAGCATTTT.

The chain uses TRBV27 and TRBJ1-5; the match to TRBD1 covers 7 bases. Looked up from germline, CDR1 is MNHEY and CDR2 is SMNVEV (reference sequence). The V gene end was trimmed by 7 bases and the J gene end by 3 bases; junction bases not matched to a gene: 3. This CDR3 has 13 amino acids. As DNA, the CDR3 is TGTGCCAGCAAGACAGGGCCCAATCAGCCCCAGCATTTT. Encoded protein: CASKTGPNQPQHF.

The J gene is TRBJ2-3, the V gene TRBV5-8; tentative D call: TRBD2 (7 bases). Trimming took 2 bases from V and 3 from J, leaving 16 bases between them. CDR1 and CDR2 from the germline V gene are SGHTS and YDEGEE. The CDR3 covers 16 residues. DNA for the CDR3: TGTGCCAGCAGCTTTCGCGGGGGCGTAGGGACAGATACGCAGTATTTT. It specifies CASSFRGGVGTDTQYF.